This T cell receptor beta chain was documented in a study of blood T cell repertoires in COVID-19. At the level of the study: Donors in the United States, Italy and Spain gave samples during acute or convalescent COVID-19. Sources were T cells, B-cell-depleted T cells, or PBMCs; the material itself was cDNA or gDNA.

Per the original data handling: Using reference gene primer amplification, nucleated cell counts were estimated. The protocol was immunoSEQ multiplex PCR, while the TCRdb copy is restricted to in-frame clones and leaves out a portion. That table gives V, J and clone size, and the DNA gave D and trimming. Among over 30,000 clones listed, around 90% were seen once. The V and J ends lost 6 bases and 3 bases respectively, with 19 bases between them. This CDR3 has 16 residues. Germline lookup yields CDR1 ENHRY and CDR2 SYGVKD. The receptor was isolated from a man in his 70s with active COVID-19. Sequenced: peripheral blood. This chain joins TRBV10-3 and TRBJ2-3, with D tentatively TRBD1 (6 bases). The CDR3 here is CAISPVQGQLTDTQYF. The CDR3 region has the DNA TGTGCCATCAGCCCCGTGCAGGGGCAGTTAACAGATACGCAGTATTTT.